These T cell receptor beta chains were read from a single sample in a study of cytomegalovirus exposure and HLA in healthy donors. Assay used: immunoSEQ multiplex PCR; TCRdb lists only in-frame clones, some missing. Seen here are 30,000 to 50,000 clones, 68% observed once, and the top ten hold around 4%. The sample taken for sequencing was PBMCs. Source of these receptors: a middle-aged man in good health and CMV-seronegative. CDR3s include the opening cysteine and the closing phenylalanine or tryptophan. D genes are given only for firm matches. Clone size is stated in some rows and not others, as once, few, many or a class when expanded.

>medium-sized|TRBJ2-7|NA|TRBV6-1
CASSERDEASYEQYF
TGTGCCAGCAGTGAACGTGACGAGGCCTCCTACGAGCAGTACTTC
>NA|TRBJ2-7|TRBD2|TRBV29-1
CSVEVVGTSLYEQYF
TGCAGCGTTGAAGTCGTCGGGACTAGTCTCTACGAGCAGTACTTC
>few|TRBJ2-1|TRBD1|TRBV28
CASSPSRGWLYNEQFF
TGTGCCAGCAGTCCCTCCAGGGGGTGGCTATACAATGAGCAGTTCTTC
>few|TRBJ1-2|NA|TRBV2
CASSSYGSRGGYTF
TGTGCCAGCAGCTCCTACGGGTCAAGAGGTGGCTACACCTTC
>NA|TRBJ1-1|NA|TRBV2
CANTGFGVGVLNTEAFF
TGTGCCAACACCGGGTTCGGCGTAGGGGTTCTGAACACTGAAGCTTTCTTT
>NA|TRBJ2-5|NA|TRBV30
CAWMREGRTQYF
TGTGCCTGGATGAGAGAGGGTCGGACCCAGTACTTC
>NA|TRBJ1-5|TRBD1|TRBV7-8
CASSPTGGALDQPQHF
TGTGCCAGCAGTCCGACAGGGGGCGCGTTGGATCAGCCCCAGCATTTT
>NA|TRBJ2-1|NA|TRBV2
CASSGGRGTYEQFF
TGTGCCAGCAGTGGGGGCAGGGGGACTTATGAGCAGTTCTTC
>NA|TRBJ1-1|NA|TRBV5-1
CASSLEFGGTEAFF
TGCGCCAGCAGCTTGGAATTCGGAGGTACTGAAGCTTTCTTT
>NA|TRBJ2-1|TRBD2|TRBV4-2
CASSPRIGLAANNEQFF
TGTGCCAGCAGCCCAAGGATTGGGCTAGCGGCGAACAATGAGCAGTTCTTC
>NA|TRBJ1-1|TRBD1|TRBV7-9
CASSPSEGARTEAFF
TGTGCCAGCAGCCCCTCGGAGGGGGCCAGGACTGAAGCTTTCTTT
>few|TRBJ2-3|TRBD2|TRBV29-1
CSVEGTSGSTDTQYF
TGCAGCGTTGAGGGGACTAGCGGGAGCACAGATACGCAGTATTTT
>NA|TRBJ2-1|NA|TRBV5-6
CASSLAKWSGGGTYNEQFF
TGTGCCAGCAGCTTGGCCAAGTGGTCCGGAGGGGGCACCTACAATGAGCAGTTCTTC
>NA|TRBJ1-2|TRBD1|TRBV2
CASSGWRDRGPYGYTF
TGTGCCAGCAGTGGATGGAGGGACAGGGGGCCGTATGGCTACACCTTC
>NA|TRBJ1-1|NA|TRBV15
CVTSRVFKLNTEAFF
TGTGTCACCAGCAGAGTTTTTAAATTGAACACTGAAGCTTTCTTT
>NA|TRBJ1-2|TRBD1|TRBV30
CAWSPGQRYTYGYTF
TGTGCCTGGAGTCCGGGACAGAGATATACCTATGGCTACACCTTC
>NA|TRBJ1-4|NA|TRBV29-1
CSVDLGRGNEKLFF
TGCAGCGTTGATCTCGGCAGGGGAAATGAAAAACTGTTTTTT
>NA|TRBJ2-2|TRBD1|TRBV29-1
CSGGTGGPGELFF
TGCAGCGGAGGGACAGGGGGTCCCGGGGAGCTGTTTTTT
>few|TRBJ1-2|TRBD1|TRBV6-1
CASSEAGGDYGYTF
TGTGCCAGCAGTGAGGCAGGGGGCGACTATGGCTACACCTTC
>few|TRBJ2-2|TRBD1|TRBV10-3
CAISVGTGGTGELFF
TGTGCCATCAGTGTTGGGACAGGGGGGACCGGGGAGCTGTTTTTT
>few|TRBJ1-1|TRBD1|TRBV19
CASSETGRYEAFF
TGTGCCAGTAGTGAGACAGGGCGTTATGAAGCTTTCTTT
>NA|TRBJ2-7|NA|TRBV6-1
CASSEGPYREYEQYF
TGTGCCAGCAGTGAAGGCCCTTACAGGGAGTACGAGCAGTACTTC
>medium-sized|TRBJ2-5|TRBD1|TRBV10-1
CANGPTGGVETQYF
TGCGCCAACGGACCGACAGGGGGAGTTGAGACCCAGTACTTC
>few|TRBJ2-3|TRBD2|TRBV4-3
CASSPQRAGGPQDTQYF
TGCGCCAGCAGCCCGCAAAGGGCGGGGGGGCCGCAAGATACGCAGTATTTT
>NA|TRBJ2-3|NA|TRBV9
CASSVYGGGTDTQYF
TGTGCCAGCAGCGTATACGGCGGGGGCACAGATACGCAGTATTTT
>NA|TRBJ1-1|NA|TRBV19
CASLTLRGNTEAFF
TGTGCCAGTCTTACGCTCAGGGGGAACACTGAAGCTTTCTTT
>NA|TRBJ1-1|NA|TRBV10-1
CASSEVSGQNTEAFF
TGCGCCAGCAGTGAGGTTTCAGGGCAGAACACTGAAGCTTTCTTT
>NA|TRBJ2-1|TRBD2|TRBV9
CASSPGAGAYNEQFF
TGTGCCAGCAGCCCAGGTGCGGGGGCCTACAATGAGCAGTTCTTC
>NA|TRBJ2-2|TRBD1|TRBV29-1
CSARDRDGGELFF
TGCAGCGCCCGGGACAGGGACGGCGGGGAGCTGTTTTTT
>NA|TRBJ2-7|TRBD1|TRBV6-5
CASSYALGQGGHEQYF
TGTGCCAGCAGTTACGCTCTTGGACAGGGAGGCCACGAGCAGTACTTC
>NA|TRBJ2-7|NA|TRBV2
CASSENEANYEQYF
TGTGCCAGCAGTGAAAACGAGGCAAATTACGAGCAGTACTTC
>NA|TRBJ1-6|NA|TRBV2
CASSEGAHSPLHF
TGTGCCAGCAGTGAAGGGGCGCATTCACCCCTCCACTTT
>few|TRBJ1-2|NA|TRBV15
CATSRDLGDYGYTF
TGTGCCACCAGCAGAGATCTGGGAGACTATGGCTACACCTTC
>NA|TRBJ1-1|NA|TRBV11-1
CASSRGWGGTEAFF
TGTGCCAGCAGCCGTGGGTGGGGAGGCACTGAAGCTTTCTTT
>NA|TRBJ2-7|NA|TRBV27
CASSEVLPVSEQYF
TGTGCCAGCAGTGAGGTGCTGCCTGTGAGCGAGCAGTACTTC
>once|TRBJ1-2|NA|TRBV28
CASQGIRGYTF
TGTGCCAGCCAGGGAATCCGTGGCTACACCTTC
>few|TRBJ1-1|TRBD1|TRBV19
CASTHTGENTEAFF
TGTGCCAGTACCCATACAGGGGAGAACACTGAAGCTTTCTTT
>NA|TRBJ2-5|TRBD1|TRBV7-2
CASSATGGQETQYF
TGTGCCAGCAGCGCGACAGGGGGGCAAGAGACCCAGTACTTC
>few|TRBJ1-1|NA|TRBV7-9
CASSLRGEITEAFF
TGTGCCAGCAGCCTCAGGGGAGAGATCACTGAAGCTTTCTTT
>NA|TRBJ1-1|NA|TRBV10-3
CAISESTLNTEAFF
TGTGCCATCAGTGAGTCGACATTGAACACTGAAGCTTTCTTT
>NA|TRBJ1-1|NA|TRBV27
CASSLTAGAEAFF
TGTGCCAGCAGTTTAACCGCGGGCGCTGAAGCTTTCTTT
>NA|TRBJ1-6|TRBD1|TRBV4-1
CASAPFGTANSPLHF
TGCGCCAGCGCGCCCTTCGGGACAGCCAATTCACCCCTCCACTTT